This TCR beta chain was sequenced for a study of cytomegalovirus exposure and HLA in healthy donors. About the research overall: Of all 380 or so donors who were genotyped, about 80% belonged to the Caucasian-associated ancestry cluster. Study-level results: Among immune exposure information, only CMV serostatus was available. Because they were indistinguishable, some V segments, including TRBV6-2 and TRBV6-3, were excluded. A later analysis showed HLA-associated TCR beta chains outstripping equally common others in clonal expansion.

As for this clone: Its specificity is unknown.

Primers for the PCR totalled 60 Vbeta and 13 Jbeta. Assay: immunoSEQ multiplex PCR; the TCRdb copy retains only in-frame clones and omits some. The sample consists of some 140,000 clones, 70% to 80% of them appearing once. The V and J ends lost 0 bases and 8 bases respectively, with 8 bases between them. This CDR3 spans 12 amino acids. Germline V CDR1 and CDR2: SGDLS, YYNGEE. The chain is built from TRBV9 and TRBJ1-1; D perhaps matches TRBD1 (6 bases). The material sequenced was PBMCs. The clonotype comes from a man under 40 in good health and CMV-seronegative. The DNA for the CDR3 is TGTGCCAGCAGCGTAGGAGGGACAGAAGCTTTCTTT. It yields the protein CASSVGGTEAFF. Together with reference TRBV9 and TRBJ1-1, the CDR3 gives the full variable domain: DSGVTQTPKHLITATGQRVTLRCSPRSGDLSVYWYQQSLDQGLQFLIQYYNGEERAKGNILERFSAQQFPDLHSELNLSSLELGDSALYFCASSVGGTEAFFGQGTRLTVV.